This T cell receptor beta chain was identified in a study of OX40 agonist ivuxolimab in advanced cancers. The wider study: The mean age was approximately 60 years, ranging from about 20 to 79, with 82.7% of participants male. Prior anti-PD-1, anti-PD-L1 or anti-CTLA-4 therapy did not bar entry, and more than 35% had some.

Details on this clone: Its target is not known.

Germline V gene data show CDR1 as SGHRS and CDR2 as YFSETQ. The CDR3 has 13 amino acids. The V and J ends lost 6 bases and 7 bases respectively, with 14 bases between them. Clones were sequenced by immunoSEQ multiplex PCR, and TCRdb holds only the in-frame ones, with some missing. In the table there are roughly 100,000 clones, 80% to 90% of which are singletons. The study's findings and limits: There were also nonresponders showing low normalized T-cell clonal expansion. Partial responders at 0.1-3.0 mg/kg had among the lowest clonal expansion.

This TCR was recovered from an adult with an advanced solid tumor such as melanoma, head and neck, liver or kidney cancer. Sequenced material: CD4+ or CD8+ T cells sorted from blood, taken in a trial of the OX40 agonist ivuxolimab. The gene calls are TRBV5-1 and TRBJ2-1, with D tentatively TRBD2 (7 bases). The DNA for the CDR3 is TGCGCCAGCACATTCGCGGGGGCTAATGAGCAGTTCTTC. It yields the protein CASTFAGANEQFF.